The sequence of this T cell receptor beta chain was determined in a study of blood T cell repertoires in COVID-19. Study in general: Samples taken during acute and convalescent COVID-19 were collected in the United States, Italy and Spain. T cells, B-cell-depleted T cells, or PBMCs supplied cDNA or gDNA.

As handled by the study authors: For nucleated cells, counts were estimated from reference gene primer amplification. Measured with immunoSEQ multiplex PCR; TCRdb has only the in-frame clones, and not every one. V, J and clone size were drawn from that table, and D and trimming were deduced from the DNA. The repertoire holds tens of thousands of clones, around 68% seen once, with around 10% in the top ten. The receptor comes from a woman in her 70s with acute or convalescent COVID-19. Material: peripheral blood.

In DNA, the CDR3 is TGTGCCAGCTCCCAAAGGGGGAACGGGTATGAGCAGTTCTTC. As protein: CASSQRGNGYEQFF. V usage is TRBV28 and J usage is TRBJ2-1, with D possibly TRBD1 on 6 matching bases. Trimming removed 8 bases at V and 8 bases at J, with 19 bases between. There are 14 residues in the CDR3. Germline CDR1 and CDR2: MDHEN and SYDVKM.